This T cell receptor (beta chain) was profiled in a study of cytomegalovirus exposure and HLA in healthy donors. Points from the study as a whole: Several top significant clusters appeared, in a later analysis, to be linked to common viral pathogens. There were some V segments, including TRBV6-2 and TRBV6-3, excluded as indistinguishable. Most TCR sequences were uncommon, yet certain public TCRs appeared in many donors.

Primers included in the PCR were 60 Vbeta and 13 Jbeta primers. Original processing notes: Counted up in a later analysis, unique TCR beta chains came to approximately 77 million, with around 9.9 million shared. The data were produced by immunoSEQ multiplex PCR, yet TCRdb's version contains in-frame clones alone and is incomplete. Clone size and V and J calls were adopted from that table, with D and trimming inferred from the DNA. The sample lists about 83,000 clones; about 79% were seen once. The V gene lost 7 bases and the J gene lost 1 base, with 24 bases spanning the gap. From germline, CDR1 is SGHAT and CDR2 FQNNGV. This CDR3 comprises 18 residues. The count of this clone is one. What it binds is not known.

This receptor was identified in a man younger than 30 in good health and CMV-seropositive. The V and J genes are TRBV11-2 and TRBJ2-3, with a possible D match to TRBD2 (6 bases). Sequencing was carried out using PBMCs. CDR3 sequence (DNA): TGTGCCAGCACCCCTGGGCAGTCGCTAGCGTACGGCACAGATACGCAGTATTTT. This codes for CASTPGQSLAYGTDTQYF.